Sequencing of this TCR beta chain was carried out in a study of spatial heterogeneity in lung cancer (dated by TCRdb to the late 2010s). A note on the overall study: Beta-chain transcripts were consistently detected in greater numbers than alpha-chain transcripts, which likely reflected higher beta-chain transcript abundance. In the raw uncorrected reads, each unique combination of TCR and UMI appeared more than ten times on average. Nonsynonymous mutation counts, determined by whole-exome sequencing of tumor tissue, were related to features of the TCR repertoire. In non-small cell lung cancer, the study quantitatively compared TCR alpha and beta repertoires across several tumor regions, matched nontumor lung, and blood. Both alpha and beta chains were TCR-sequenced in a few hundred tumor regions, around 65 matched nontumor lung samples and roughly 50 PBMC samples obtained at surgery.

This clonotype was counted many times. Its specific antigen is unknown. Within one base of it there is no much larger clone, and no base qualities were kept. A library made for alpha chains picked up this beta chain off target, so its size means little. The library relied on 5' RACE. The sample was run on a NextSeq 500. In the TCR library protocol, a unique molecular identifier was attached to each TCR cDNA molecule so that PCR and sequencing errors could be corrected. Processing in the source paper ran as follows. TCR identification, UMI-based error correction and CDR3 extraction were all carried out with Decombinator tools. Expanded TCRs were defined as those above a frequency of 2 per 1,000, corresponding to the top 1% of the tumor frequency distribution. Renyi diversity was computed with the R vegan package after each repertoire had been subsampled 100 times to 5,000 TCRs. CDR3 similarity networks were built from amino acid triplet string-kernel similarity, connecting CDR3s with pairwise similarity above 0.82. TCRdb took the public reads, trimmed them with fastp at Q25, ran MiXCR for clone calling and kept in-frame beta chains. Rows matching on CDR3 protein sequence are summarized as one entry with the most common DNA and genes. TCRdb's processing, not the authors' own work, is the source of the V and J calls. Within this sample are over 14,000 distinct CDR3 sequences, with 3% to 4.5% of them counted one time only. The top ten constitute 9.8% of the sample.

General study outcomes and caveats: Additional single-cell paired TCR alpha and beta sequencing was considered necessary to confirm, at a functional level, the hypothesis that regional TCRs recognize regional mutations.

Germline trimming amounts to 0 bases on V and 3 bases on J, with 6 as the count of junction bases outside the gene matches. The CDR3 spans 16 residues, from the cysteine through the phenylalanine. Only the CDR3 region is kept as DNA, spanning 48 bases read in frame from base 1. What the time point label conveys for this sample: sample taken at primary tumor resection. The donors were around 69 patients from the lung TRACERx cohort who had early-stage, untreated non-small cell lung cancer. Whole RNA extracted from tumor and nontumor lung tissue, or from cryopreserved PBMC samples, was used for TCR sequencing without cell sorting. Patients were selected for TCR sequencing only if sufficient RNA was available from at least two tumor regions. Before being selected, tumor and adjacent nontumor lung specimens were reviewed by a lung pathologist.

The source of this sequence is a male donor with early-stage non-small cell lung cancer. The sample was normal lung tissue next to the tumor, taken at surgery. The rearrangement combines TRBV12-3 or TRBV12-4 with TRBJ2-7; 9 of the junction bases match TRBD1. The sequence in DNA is TGTGCCAGCAGTTTAGCTTTATGGGACAGGGTCTACGAGCAGTACTTC. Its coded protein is CASSLALWDRVYEQYF.